This T cell receptor beta chain is drawn from a study of cytomegalovirus exposure and HLA in healthy donors. Study results and limitations: Many donors carried some public TCRs, although rarity characterized most TCR sequences.

The sample holds a few counts of this clone. The antigen is undetermined. The PCR was carried out with 60 Vbeta primers and 13 Jbeta primers. Authors' data handling: A follow-up analysis tallied around 80 million unique TCR beta chains, roughly 11 million shared. Measured with immunoSEQ multiplex PCR; TCRdb has only the in-frame clones, and not every one. The V and J calls and clone size are taken from that table; D and trimming were inferred from the DNA. The table lists around 120,000 clones, roughly 9% of them singletons, with 2.5% to 3.5% in the top ten. The V gene's germline CDR1 is MNHEY and CDR2 SVGAGI. The CDR3 has 16 amino acids.

Input material: PBMCs. The clonotype was recovered from a young man in good health and CMV-seronegative. This chain joins TRBV6-5 and TRBJ2-5; 7 bases line up with TRBD1. The J call may be wrong; the DNA end is better matched by TRBJ2-7. This chain's CDR3 is CASSLHPRDSSYEQYF. The CDR3 nucleotides are TGTGCCAGCAGTTTACATCCCCGGGACAGCTCCTACGAGCAGTACTTC.